This entry lists 10 T cell receptor beta chains sequenced from one sample in a study of blood T cell repertoires in COVID-19. Sequencing used immunoSEQ multiplex PCR; TCRdb keeps in-frame clones, though not all of them. The repertoire consists of approximately 260,000 clones, with 87% occurring once and the leading ten covering roughly 7%. The specimen sequenced was peripheral blood. Receptor source: a man in his sixties who had recovered from COVID-19.

The V call is TRBV5-1, the J call TRBJ1-1, with D hard to call. Trimming stripped 2 bases from V and 3 bases from J, with 17 bases between. Germline CDR1 and CDR2: SGHRS and YFSETQ. The CDR3 has 16 residues. For the CDR3, the DNA is TGCGCCAGCAGCTTAATGAGGTCCCTCTTTGACACTGAAGCTTTCTTT. It is translated as CASSLMRSLFDTEAFF.

This rearrangement joins TRBV6-1 to TRBJ2-3; TRBD2 aligns across 9 bases. CDR3 length: 14 amino acids. Trimming at V came to 2 bases and at J to 5 bases, leaving 2 bases not matched to a gene. CDR1 is MNHNS and CDR2 is SASEGT in the germline V gene. The CDR3: CASSELAGKDTQYF. The DNA of the CDR3 is TGTGCCAGCAGTGAACTAGCGGGGAAAGATACGCAGTATTTT.

The V gene is TRBV28, the J gene TRBJ2-4; 7 bases align to TRBD1. This CDR3 is built from 16 residues. Looked up from germline, CDR1 is MDHEN and CDR2 is SYDVKM. With 5 bases clipped from V and 0 bases from J, the junction kept 7 bases outside the gene matches. The CDR3 DNA reads as TGTGCCAGCAGTCCTCGGACAGGCCTAGCCAAAAACATTCAGTACTTC. This encodes CASSPRTGLAKNIQYF.

The CDR3 protein is CASSYIQGFSYSPLHF. In DNA, the CDR3 is TGTGCCAGCAGTTACATACAGGGGTTTAGTTACTCACCCCTCCACTTT. The gene calls are TRBV6-5 and TRBJ1-6; 7 bases are shared with TRBD1. The CDR3 runs to 16 residues. V shed 2 bases, J shed 10 bases, and the junction held 11 bases outside the gene matches. Germline V gene lookup returns CDR1 MNHEY and CDR2 SVGAGI.

This sequence joins TRBV9 and TRBJ2-1; D is uncertain. From germline, CDR1 is SGDLS and CDR2 YYNGEE. V was pared by 1 base and J by 0 bases, with 5 bases between. This CDR3 has 14 amino acids. CDR3 residues: CASSVLSSYNEQFF. The CDR3 DNA reads as TGTGCCAGCAGCGTACTGAGCTCCTACAATGAGCAGTTCTTC. The full variable domain, with the rest looked up from reference TRBV9 and TRBJ2-1, is DSGVTQTPKHLITATGQRVTLRCSPRSGDLSVYWYQQSLDQGLQFLIQYYNGEERAKGNILERFSAQQFPDLHSELNLSSLELGDSALYFCASSVLSSYNEQFFGPGTRLTVL.

J is TRBJ2-7 and V is TRBV6-2 or TRBV6-3; TRBD2 aligns across 14 bases. The junction had 11 bases not matched to a gene; V was cut back by 4 bases and J by 3 bases. This CDR3 is built from 18 residues. Germline CDR1 MNHEY, CDR2 SVGEGT. CDR3 DNA: TGTGCCAGCAGTTCAACGGGACTAGCGGGGGTAAATAACTACGAGCAGTACTTC. Its translation: CASSSTGLAGVNNYEQYF.

V usage is TRBV6-6 and J usage is TRBJ2-7, with 9 bases that match TRBD1. The CDR3 length is 14 residues. Per germline, CDR1 MNHNY and CDR2 SVGAGI (reference sequence). V gave up 5 bases and J gave up 5 bases; unmatched junction bases: 7. CDR3 DNA sequence: TGTGCCAGCAGTCCGGGACAGGGAGGCAACGAGCAGTACTTC. Translated, it gives CASSPGQGGNEQYF.

This clone was picked up one time. This chain uses TRBV2 with TRBJ1-1; D is unresolved. The CDR3 is 12 amino acids. Trimming stripped 6 bases from V and 3 bases from J, with 8 bases between. Germline V lookup: CDR1 SNHLY, CDR2 FYNNEI. CDR3 in DNA: TGTGCCAGCAGGAGGATGTACACTGAAGCTTTCTTT. Residues: CASRRMYTEAFF.

The V and J genes are TRBV2 and TRBJ1-1, with D hard to call. There are 11 residues in the CDR3. Germline V lookup: CDR1 SNHLY, CDR2 FYNNEI. Trimming took 0 bases from V and 10 from J, leaving 6 bases between them. In nucleotides, the CDR3 is TGTGCCAGCAGTGAAGCGCGGGTAGCTTTCTTT. Translated, it gives CASSEARVAFF.

On this clone itself: The sample contains more than one DNA sequence encoding this CDR3. J is TRBJ1-3 and V is TRBV6-5; D call uncertain. Trimming left V 2 bases short and J 0 bases short, with 5 bases between. Per germline, CDR1 MNHEY and CDR2 SVGAGI. The CDR3 spans 14 residues. CDR3 sequence (DNA): TGTGCCAGCAGTTACAGAGACTCTGGAAACACCATATATTTT. Its protein product is CASSYRDSGNTIYF.